This T cell receptor (beta chain) was recorded in a study of T cell responses to AZD1222 COVID-19 vaccine. This CDR3 comprises 11 residues. Trimming stripped 5 bases from V and 1 base from J, with 2 bases between. CDR1 is SGHAT, CDR2 FQNNGV, per germline. The repertoire was sequenced with immunoSEQ multiplex PCR; TCRdb's copy has only in-frame clones and lacks some. The table includes 100,000 to 150,000 clones, 90% detected once. The sequence was collected from an adult in good health. The source material was peripheral blood, sampled on day 0 of AZD1222 vaccination. The rearrangement uses TRBV11-2 and TRBJ1-2; D unresolved. CDR3 amino acids: CASSVNYGYTF. The CDR3 region has the DNA TGTGCCAGCAGCGTTAACTATGGCTACACCTTC.